This T cell receptor (beta chain) was retrieved from a study of shared clonotypes between healthy human individuals. Repertoires were generated with immunoSEQ multiplex PCR, while TCRdb's copy carries only in-frame clones and drops some. The repertoire consists of approximately 1.5 million clones, with 98% to 99% occurring once and the leading ten covering around 0.38%. V lost 1 base and J lost 3; bases outside the gene matches: 7. In germline, CDR1 is MNHEY, CDR2 SVGAGI. CDR3 length: 16 amino acids. Specimen: naive CD4+ T cells sorted from blood. Regarding subset: CD45RA+ positively selected. This chain joins TRBV6-5 and TRBJ2-7; 9 nucleotides agree with TRBD2. The receptor was derived from a man aged 25-40 years in good health. CDR3 loop: CASSYWRGSGSYEQYF. CDR3 nucleotides: TGTGCCAGCAGTTACTGGCGGGGTAGCGGGAGCTACGAGCAGTACTTC.